One sample yielded the 23 T cell receptor beta chains listed below, sequenced in a study of cytomegalovirus exposure and HLA in healthy donors. Profiled with immunoSEQ multiplex PCR; TCRdb holds only in-frame clones, not every one. The sample yields some 150,000 clones, approximately 90% seen once. Material: PBMCs. The receptors originated from a man aged 18 to 30 in good health and CMV-seropositive.

This clone was recorded a few times. One junction end disagrees with the germline gene, perhaps due to a read error. CDR3 in amino acids: CASRGQATQYF. The CDR3 DNA reads as TGTGCCAGCAGGGGACAAGCGACCCAGTACTTC. The chain carries TRBV6-1 and TRBJ2-5; the D gene is possibly TRBD1 (6 bases). This CDR3 region has 11 residues. Germline CDR1 and CDR2: MNHNS and SASEGT.

The rearrangement uses TRBV7-9 and TRBJ2-1; the match to TRBD2 covers 11 bases. The V and J ends lost 5 bases and 6 bases, in that order; junction bases with no gene match: 6. Germline V gene data show CDR1 as SEHNR and CDR2 as FQNEAQ (reference sequence). The CDR3 covers 15 residues. The CDR3 protein is CASSKTSGSVNEQFF. CDR3 nucleotide sequence: TGTGCCAGCAGCAAAACTAGCGGGAGTGTCAATGAGCAGTTCTTC.

The chain has TRBV7-9 and TRBJ2-7; no reliable D call. CDR1 SEHNR and CDR2 FQNEAQ come from the germline V gene (reference sequence). The ends were cut back, 4 bases at V and 5 bases at J, with 9 bases in the middle. The CDR3 loop spans 12 amino acids. The CDR3 here is CASSSSLHEQYF. The CDR3 DNA is TGTGCCAGCAGCTCGTCCCTCCACGAGCAGTACTTC.

This clone was recorded a few times. The chain couples TRBV9 to TRBJ1-1; D remains unclear. V was cut by 1 base and J by 2 bases, with 3 bases left in between. The V gene's germline CDR1 is SGDLS and CDR2 YYNGEE. This CDR3 spans 12 amino acids. CDR3 nucleotides: TGTGCCAGCAGCGTACCTAACACTGAAGCTTTCTTT. Translating gives CASSVPNTEAFF.

This clone was detected once. The V and J genes are TRBV30 and TRBJ2-5; 9 nucleotides line up with TRBD2. This CDR3 is 13 amino acids long. Germline V CDR1 and CDR2: GTSNPN, SVGIG (reference sequence). In DNA form, the CDR3 reads TGTGCTCTCAAGTTTAGCGGGGGAGGGACCCAGTACTTC. This translates into CALKFSGGGTQYF.

The CDR3 bases are TGTGCCAGTAGTGCCGATATTCGGGTCGGCTACACCTTC. This encodes CASSADIRVGYTF. The chain is built from TRBV19 and TRBJ1-2, with D uncertain. The V end lost 5 bases, the J end lost 8 bases, and 15 bases lay between the germline ends. The CDR3 has 13 residues. The germline CDR1 and CDR2 sequences are LNHDA and SQIVND (reference sequence). Complete variable domain (other parts from reference TRBV19 and TRBJ1-2): DGGITQSPKYLFRKEGQNVTLSCEQNLNHDAMYWYRQDPGQGLRLIYYSQIVNDFQKGDIAEGYSVSREKKESFPLTVTSAQKNPTAFYLCASSADIRVGYTFGSGTRLTVV.

The chain joins TRBV27 to TRBJ2-7; 7 bases are shared with TRBD2. The junction had 4 bases not matched to a gene; V was cut back by 0 bases and J by 2 bases. Per the germline V gene, CDR1 is MNHEY and CDR2 is SMNVEV (reference sequence). The length of the CDR3 is 15 residues. In DNA, the CDR3 is TGTGCCAGCAGTTTATCGGGAGGGGTTGCCTACGAGCAGTACTTC. The encoded protein is CASSLSGGVAYEQYF.

This clone was seen once. This rearrangement joins TRBV19 to TRBJ1-5, with 7 positions matching TRBD1. J gave up 1 base and V 6 bases, and 9 bases lay outside the gene matches. There are 16 residues in the CDR3. Per germline, CDR1 LNHDA and CDR2 SQIVND (reference sequence). This chain's CDR3 is CASRIAGRGSNQPQHF. The CDR3 nucleotides are TGTGCCAGTAGAATTGCGGGCAGGGGGAGCAATCAGCCCCAGCATTTT.

The rearrangement joins TRBV9 to TRBJ2-1; TRBD2 agrees at 10 bases. The CDR3 covers 16 residues. The junction had 16 bases not matched to a gene; V was cut back by 10 bases and J by 6 bases. Germline-derived CDR1 and CDR2 are SGDLS and YYNGEE. CDR3 protein: CASAGLAGAESNEQFF. DNA of the CDR3: TGTGCCTCTGCCGGGCTAGCGGGAGCAGAAAGCAATGAGCAGTTCTTC.

This clone was counted between two and nine times. This chain links TRBV10-1 with TRBJ2-7, with 9 bases lining up with TRBD1. CDR3 size: 12 residues. Germline V lookup: CDR1 WNHNN, CDR2 SYGVQD (reference sequence). V shed 6 bases and J 8 bases; nucleotides not matched to a gene: 5. The CDR3 sequence: CASRETGGKQYF. CDR3 nucleotides: TGCGCCAGCAGGGAAACAGGGGGCAAGCAGTACTTC.

The rearrangement uses TRBV6-1 and TRBJ1-5; D is possibly TRBD1 (6 bases). The CDR3 runs 15 residues. Germline V gene data show CDR1 as MNHNS and CDR2 as SASEGT. V lost 4 bases, J lost 7 bases, and 17 bases lay in between. The CDR3 spells CASSVGAGVGQPQHF. Here the CDR3 DNA reads TGTGCCAGCAGTGTGGGAGCAGGGGTGGGACAGCCCCAGCATTTT.

This clone occurred a few times. V gene TRBV19 combines with J gene TRBJ1-1; unclear D gene. Deletions cut 0 bases from V and 2 bases from J, with 7 bases between. CDR1 and CDR2 from the germline V gene are LNHDA and SQIVND (reference sequence). The CDR3 contains 14 residues. The CDR3 reads CASSIELVNTEAFF. CDR3 DNA sequence: TGTGCCAGTAGTATAGAACTCGTAAACACTGAAGCTTTCTTT.

The V gene is TRBV27, the J gene TRBJ2-7; possible D gene TRBD1, 6 bases. This CDR3 contains 13 residues. Trimming removed 0 bases from V and 6 bases from J, with 9 bases in between. The germline V gene has CDR1 MNHEY and CDR2 SMNVEV (reference sequence). This CDR3 reads CASSLSEGGEQYF. CDR3 DNA sequence: TGTGCCAGCAGTTTATCGGAAGGGGGCGAGCAGTACTTC.

The genes are TRBV5-4 and TRBJ2-1; TRBD2 agrees at 11 bases. The CDR3 runs 15 residues. Losses at the gene ends were 4 bases for V and 4 bases for J; bases not matched to a gene: 4. Looked up from germline, CDR1 is SGHNT and CDR2 is YYREEE (reference sequence). The chain's CDR3 is CASSLAGGHYNEQFF. CDR3 bases: TGTGCCAGCAGCCTAGCGGGGGGCCATTACAATGAGCAGTTCTTC.

The chain recombines TRBV2 with TRBJ1-1, with 7 bases aligning to TRBD1. The J segment lost 0 bases and the V segment lost 9 bases, leaving 16 bases of the junction unmatched. This CDR3 is built from 17 residues. In germline, CDR1 is SNHLY, CDR2 FYNNEI. The CDR3 loop reads CASREQGPPAMNTEAFF. In DNA form, the CDR3 reads TGTGCCAGTCGAGAACAGGGGCCCCCTGCCATGAACACTGAAGCTTTCTTT.

The chain recombines TRBV2 with TRBJ1-1, with a tentative D call TRBD1 (6 bases). The CDR3 length is 14 residues. Germline assignment: CDR1 SNHLY and CDR2 FYNNEI. V gave up 6 bases and J gave up 1 base, with 12 bases separating them. CDR3 in DNA: TGTGCCAGCAGCTGGACAGCCCCGAACACTGAAGCTTTCTTT. As protein: CASSWTAPNTEAFF.

DNA of the CDR3: TGTGCCAGTAGTATTGGAGGGGGCGATAGGGCGGAGACCCAGTACTTC. Amino acid sequence: CASSIGGGDRAETQYF. The rearrangement uses TRBV19 and TRBJ2-5; TRBD1 is a possible D gene (7 bases). Germline V CDR1 and CDR2: LNHDA, SQIVND (reference sequence). The CDR3 runs to 16 residues. Trimming left V 3 bases short and J 5 bases short, with 19 bases between.

The gene calls are TRBV5-4 and TRBJ2-5, with TRBD2 identical over 11 bases. Germline V gene lookup returns CDR1 SGHNT and CDR2 YYREEE (reference sequence). V was pared by 4 bases and J by 4 bases, with 6 bases of the junction left unmatched. The CDR3 length is 15 residues. CDR3 region: CASSPAGLAGETQYF. CDR3 bases: TGTGCCAGCAGCCCCGCCGGACTAGCGGGAGAGACCCAGTACTTC.

The J gene is TRBJ1-5, the V gene TRBV28, with D perhaps matching TRBD1 (5 bases). V was pared by 6 bases and J by 6 bases, with 21 bases between. This CDR3 has 16 residues. Germline-derived CDR1 and CDR2 are MDHEN and SYDVKM. The CDR3 is CASSPPGAKKFQPQHF. DNA of the CDR3: TGTGCCAGCAGCCCCCCTGGGGCCAAAAAGTTTCAGCCCCAGCATTTT.

The rearrangement joins TRBV9 to TRBJ2-7, with 10 bases matching TRBD1. The germline V gene has CDR1 SGDLS and CDR2 YYNGEE. This CDR3 region has 16 residues. The V segment lost 3 bases and the J segment 3 bases; nucleotides outside the gene matches: 9. This CDR3 reads CASSAGSGTGDYEQYF. As DNA, the CDR3 is TGTGCCAGCAGCGCGGGTTCCGGGACAGGGGACTACGAGCAGTACTTC.

This chain links TRBV6-5 with TRBJ2-7, with D hard to call. V lost 2 bases and J 6 bases, leaving 17 bases between the germline ends. Germline loops: CDR1 MNHEY, CDR2 SVGAGI. The CDR3 loop spans 15 amino acids. In nucleotides, the CDR3 is TGTGCCAGCAGTTACCAAAACAGCCCCACCGCCGAGCAGTACTTC. It specifies CASSYQNSPTAEQYF.

V usage is TRBV7-8 and J usage is TRBJ2-1; TRBD1 might be the D (6 bases). Trimming cost V 5 bases and J 9 bases, with 26 bases left between them. The CDR3 extends over 17 amino acids. CDR1 and CDR2 from the germline V gene are SGHVS and FQNEAQ. The CDR3 spells CASSPSPPGARVGEQFF. For the CDR3, the DNA is TGTGCCAGCAGCCCCTCTCCCCCAGGGGCGAGAGTTGGTGAGCAGTTCTTC.

The chain combines TRBV19 with TRBJ1-1; D not certain. The CDR3 sequence is 13 residues long. V lost 5 bases and J lost 7, with 14 bases in between. Per the germline V gene, CDR1 is LNHDA and CDR2 is SQIVND (reference sequence). CDR3 in DNA: TGTGCCAGTAGTGGACGGGCGGGTGGTGAAGCTTTCTTT. This translates into CASSGRAGGEAFF.